The next 29 T cell receptor beta chains were all read from a single sample in a study of T cells in Graves' hyperthyroidism and ophthalmopathy. RNA transcripts yielded amplified TCR beta CDR3 regions. A set of HTBI primers served as the primers for a first-round RT-PCR of the TCR CDR3. TCRdb re-called the multiplex PCR reads through MiXCR, storing one row per CDR3 protein. The sample includes around 580,000 distinct CDR3 sequences, about 45% of them seen just once. Material: peripheral blood or thyroid tissue (not recorded which). These receptors were taken from a woman under 30 with Graves' hyperthyroidism.

On this clonotype itself: A much larger clone is a single base away; this may be a read error. V is TRBV10-3 and J is TRBJ2-1; 11 bases are shared with TRBD2. The last part of the DNA fits TRBJ2-7 better; the J call may be wrong. Germline V lookup: CDR1 ENHRY, CDR2 SYGVKD. The CDR3 extends over 16 amino acids. This CDR3 is CASSHAGTSGYNEQYF. CDR3 sequence (DNA): TGTGCCAGCAGCCACGCCGGGACTAGCGGCTACAATGAGCAGTACTTC.

This clonotype has a handful of counts. V gene TRBV12-3 or TRBV12-4 combines with J gene TRBJ1-5; no definite D call. This CDR3 has 18 residues. Trimming removed 6 bases from V and 0 bases from J, with 21 bases in between. The DNA for the CDR3 is TGTGCCAGCAGCCTTCTTCGTAGGGAGTCGTATAGCAATCAGCCCCAGCATTTT. Encoded protein: CASSLLRRESYSNQPQHF.

Ten or more counts support this clonotype. The rearrangement uses TRBV27 and TRBJ1-6; D remains ambiguous. Trimming removed 7 bases from V and 8 bases from J, with 9 bases in between. The germline V gene encodes CDR1 MNHEY and CDR2 SMNVEV (reference sequence). The CDR3 contains 12 residues. The chain's CDR3 is CASMTGHSPLHF. DNA of the CDR3: TGTGCCAGCATGACCGGTCATTCACCCCTCCACTTT.

This sequence joins TRBV7-9 and TRBJ2-5; 13 bases fit TRBD2. The CDR3 is made up of 16 amino acids. J lost 2 bases, V lost 5 bases, and 5 bases had no gene match. Germline V gene data show CDR1 as SEHNR and CDR2 as FQNEAQ (reference sequence). In nucleotides, the CDR3 is TGTGCCAGCAGCCCGGGACTAGCGGGACCACAAGAGACCCAGTACTTC. Encoded protein: CASSPGLAGPQETQYF.

The chain links TRBV12-3 or TRBV12-4 to TRBJ1-5, with TRBD1 as a possible D gene (5 bases). V lost 3 bases and J 6 bases, leaving 12 bases between the germline ends. This CDR3 has 14 residues. Written as DNA, the CDR3 is TGTGCCAGCAGTTTGAGGGGAGAGCGTCAGCCCCAGCATTTT. It yields the protein CASSLRGERQPQHF.

Notes on this clonotype: Its ends do not fully match the called genes, so a read error is possible. J is TRBJ2-2 and V is TRBV7-3, with 8 bases identical to TRBD2. The CDR3 has 16 amino acids. Per the germline V gene, CDR1 is SGHTA and CDR2 is FQGTGA. The CDR3 here is CASSLRSGTNTGELSW. The CDR3 nucleotides read TGTGCCAGCAGCTTACGTAGCGGGACGAACACCGGGGAGCTGTCTTGG. Looking up the rest from reference TRBV7-3 and TRBJ2-2 gives the full variable domain: GAGVSQTPSNKVTEKGKYVELRCDPISGHTALYWYRQSLGQGPEFLIYFQGTGAADDSGLPNDRFFAVRPEGSVSTLKIQRTERGDSAVYLCASSLRSGTNTGELSWGEGSRLTVL.

In this sample, this clonotype turned up many times. The chain is built from TRBV2 and TRBJ1-6; D is uncertain. This CDR3 region has 14 residues. The V end was cut by 3 bases, the J end by 5 bases, with 8 bases between. Germline V gene data show CDR1 as SNHLY and CDR2 as FYNNEI. The CDR3 is CASSDTANNSPLHF. As DNA, the CDR3 is TGTGCCAGCAGTGATACAGCCAATAATTCACCCCTCCACTTT.

The V and J genes are TRBV3-1 and TRBJ1-2; 7 nucleotides agree with TRBD1. J gave up 8 bases and V 4 bases, and 7 bases lay outside the gene matches. Germline CDR1 and CDR2: LGHDT and YNNKEL (reference sequence). This CDR3 has 13 amino acids. CDR3 sequence: CASSPTQGRGYTF. CDR3 nucleotides: TGTGCCAGCAGCCCGACACAGGGGAGAGGCTACACCTTC.

This clonotype has a handful of counts. This sequence joins TRBV5-1 and TRBJ2-1; the match to TRBD2 covers 9 bases. Germline V lookup: CDR1 SGHRS, CDR2 YFSETQ. The junction had 4 bases not matched to a gene; V was cut back by 0 bases and J by 9 bases. The CDR3 totals 14 residues. The CDR3 reads CASSLVLAGIEQFF. The CDR3 nucleotides read TGCGCCAGCAGCTTGGTTCTAGCGGGGATTGAGCAGTTCTTC.

CDR3 DNA sequence: TGCAGTGCTGGGGGGACAGTAAAGGGCGGGGAGCTGTTTTTT. Protein: CSAGGTVKGGELFF. The chain links TRBV20-1 to TRBJ2-2; D perhaps matches TRBD1 (7 bases). This CDR3 contains 14 residues. Germline V gene lookup returns CDR1 DFQATT and CDR2 SNEGSKA (reference sequence). V shed 5 bases and J shed 7 bases, with 17 bases lying between them.

This chain uses TRBV5-1 with TRBJ2-7; 8 bases map to TRBD2. The CDR3 runs to 15 residues. Germline lookup yields CDR1 SGHRS and CDR2 YFSETQ. Trimming at V came to 6 bases and at J to 0 bases, leaving 8 bases not matched to a gene. CDR3 region: CASNSRAGDSYEQYF. As DNA, the CDR3 is TGCGCCAGCAACTCCAGAGCGGGGGACTCCTACGAGCAGTACTTC. The whole variable domain, remainder taken from reference TRBV5-1 and TRBJ2-7, is KAGVTQTPRYLIKTRGQQVTLSCSPISGHRSVSWYQQTPGQGLQFLFEYFSETQRNKGNFPGRFSGRQFSNSRSEMNVSTLELGDSALYLCASNSRAGDSYEQYFGPGTRLTVT.

V gene TRBV6-5 combines with J gene TRBJ2-5, with TRBD1 matching over 8 bases. V gave up 6 bases and J gave up 5 bases; unmatched junction bases: 11. The CDR3 sequence is 15 residues long. The germline gives CDR1 MNHEY, CDR2 SVGAGI. The DNA for the CDR3 is TGTGCCAGCAGAGAAACCCAGGGGGCGTTGGAGACCCAGTACTTC. This codes for CASRETQGALETQYF.

The chain carries TRBV19 and TRBJ2-4; possibly TRBD1 for D (5 bases). The germline V gene encodes CDR1 LNHDA and CDR2 SQIVND (reference sequence). The CDR3 has 13 residues. The CDR3 bases are TGTGCTACTCAGGGTCTAGCCAAAAACATTCAGTACTTC. Protein product: CATQGLAKNIQYF.

The chain joins TRBV6-2 or TRBV6-3 to TRBJ1-1, with a possible D match to TRBD1 (5 bases). This CDR3 is built from 13 residues. From germline, CDR1 is MNHEY and CDR2 SVGEGT. CDR3 amino acids: CARVGRADTEAFF. DNA for the CDR3: TGTGCTAGAGTAGGCAGGGCAGACACTGAAGCTTTCTTT.

This clonotype occurred a few times. The rearrangement uses TRBV12-3 or TRBV12-4 and TRBJ2-1, with D hard to call. Trimming removed 5 bases from V and 5 bases from J, with 10 bases in between. This CDR3 has 13 residues. CDR3 in amino acids: CASSDSRNNEQFF. DNA for the CDR3: TGTGCCAGCAGTGATAGCAGGAACAATGAGCAGTTCTTC.

This clonotype was seen many times. The J gene is TRBJ1-2, the V gene TRBV9; D ambiguous. This CDR3 comprises 14 residues. V lost 0 bases to trimming and J lost 7 bases, with 13 bases between them. Germline lookup yields CDR1 SGDLS and CDR2 YYNGEE. CDR3 sequence: CASSVDLGAGGYTF. The CDR3 DNA reads TGTGCCAGCAGCGTAGACTTAGGTGCGGGTGGCTACACCTTC. The whole variable domain, remainder taken from reference TRBV9 and TRBJ1-2, is DSGVTQTPKHLITATGQRVTLRCSPRSGDLSVYWYQQSLDQGLQFLIQYYNGEERAKGNILERFSAQQFPDLHSELNLSSLELGDSALYFCASSVDLGAGGYTFGSGTRLTVV.

In its sample, this clonotype was seen many times. The chain carries TRBV29-1 and TRBJ2-5, with D perhaps given as TRBD1 or TRBD2 (5 bases each). The CDR3 has 12 amino acids. Germline CDR1 reads SQVTM; CDR2 reads ANQGSEA. V shed 4 bases and J shed 5 bases, with 11 bases lying between them. The CDR3 DNA sequence: TGCAGCGTTGGATGGGGCGGGGAGACCCAGTACTTC. Translation: CSVGWGGETQYF.

The chain uses TRBV5-1 and TRBJ2-7; 7 nucleotides line up with TRBD2. V dropped 0 bases and J dropped 3; count of bases not matched to a gene: 3. Germline V gene lookup returns CDR1 SGHRS and CDR2 YFSETQ. The CDR3 consists of 14 residues. The CDR3 region is CASSLVSGDYEQYF. CDR3 sequence (DNA): TGCGCCAGCAGCTTGGTGAGCGGGGACTACGAGCAGTACTTC.

This clonotype occurred many times. The CDR3 is CSARRTGGRLAEAFF. DNA of the CDR3: TGCAGTGCTAGAAGAACAGGGGGGAGACTCGCTGAAGCTTTCTTT. The chain is built from TRBV20-1 and TRBJ1-1, with 8 bases matching TRBD1. V lost 2 bases and J lost 6; bases outside the gene matches: 11. Germline CDR1 DFQATT, CDR2 SNEGSKA (reference sequence). This CDR3 has 15 amino acids.

This clonotype was picked up many times. The chain has TRBV20-1 and TRBJ1-5, with D possibly matching TRBD1 (5 bases). Trimming pared 6 bases from V and 0 bases from J, leaving 24 bases between. Germline loops: CDR1 DFQATT, CDR2 SNEGSKA (reference sequence). CDR3 length equals 18 residues. CDR3 protein: CSADDSGGVAYSNQPQHF. In DNA form, the CDR3 reads TGCAGTGCGGACGACAGTGGGGGGGTGGCATATAGCAATCAGCCCCAGCATTTT.

The J gene is TRBJ2-1, the V gene TRBV15; D perhaps matches TRBD1 (5 bases). This CDR3 is built from 16 residues. The V and J ends lost 3 bases and 7 bases respectively, with 19 bases between them. Germline assignment: CDR1 LNHNV and CDR2 YYDKDF (reference sequence). The CDR3 coding sequence is TGTGCCACCAGCAGGGCGCATTCAGGGTTACAGAATGAGCAGTTCTTC. It yields the protein CATSRAHSGLQNEQFF. The full variable domain, its missing parts supplied by reference TRBV15 and TRBJ2-1, is DAMVIQNPRYQVTQFGKPVTLSCSQTLNHNVMYWYQQKSSQAPKLLFHYYDKDFNNEADTPDNFQSRRPNTSFCFLDIRSPGLGDTAMYLCATSRAHSGLQNEQFFGPGTRLTVL.

This clonotype was observed at least ten times. The V and J genes are TRBV5-8 and TRBJ2-6; D is unclear. The CDR3 loop spans 13 amino acids. Per germline, CDR1 SGHTS and CDR2 YDEGEE. V shed 7 bases and J shed 4 bases, with 9 bases lying between them. In DNA, the CDR3 is TGTGCCAGCCACTGGGGAGGGGCCAACGTCCTGACTTTC. This encodes CASHWGGANVLTF.

This clonotype was picked up many times. V gene TRBV7-8 combines with J gene TRBJ1-2; 11 bases match TRBD1. This CDR3 has 15 amino acids. The V and J ends lost 4 bases and 7 bases, in that order; junction bases with no gene match: 8. Germline values: CDR1 SGHVS, CDR2 FQNEAQ. The CDR3 DNA follows: TGTGCCAGCAGCTCCCGGACAGGGGGCGCAGGTGGCTACACCTTC. Its translation is CASSSRTGGAGGYTF. The complete variable domain, with remaining parts taken from reference TRBV7-8 and TRBJ1-2, reads GAGVSQSPRYKVAKRGQDVALRCDPISGHVSLFWYQQALGQGPEFLTYFQNEAQLDKSGLPSDRFFAERPEGSVSTLKIQRTQQEDSAVYLCASSSRTGGAGGYTFGSGTRLTVV.

This clonotype was seen at least ten times. The V gene is TRBV12-3 or TRBV12-4, the J gene TRBJ1-5, with D hard to call. Trimming pared 2 bases from V and 2 bases from J, leaving 13 bases between. This CDR3 contains 16 residues. This chain's CDR3 is CASSLQTPDGNQPQHF. CDR3 nucleotide sequence: TGTGCCAGCAGTTTACAGACACCCGATGGCAATCAGCCCCAGCATTTT.

CDR3 in amino acids: CASSVGGASAYYEQYF. For the CDR3, the DNA is TGTGCCAGCAGCGTAGGAGGAGCTAGCGCCTACTACGAGCAGTACTTC. This chain links TRBV9 with TRBJ2-7; tentative D call: TRBD2 (6 bases). This CDR3 has 16 residues. Germline V lookup: CDR1 SGDLS, CDR2 YYNGEE. V was trimmed by 0 bases and J by 3 bases, leaving 16 bases between them.

This clonotype has at least ten counts. V is TRBV7-6 and J is TRBJ2-2; D unresolved. Trimming left V 3 bases short and J 2 bases short, with 7 bases between. Germline V gene sequence: CDR1 SGHVS, CDR2 FNYEAQ. This CDR3 has 14 residues. CDR3 bases: TGTGCCAGCAGCTTTTTAGACAACACCGGGGAGCTGTTTTTT. This gives the protein CASSFLDNTGELFF.

The chain uses TRBV7-3 and TRBJ2-7, with TRBD2 identical over 16 bases. The J call could be wrong; TRBJ2-1 is a better fit for the DNA end. CDR1 is SGHTA, CDR2 FQGTGA, per germline. This CDR3 is 17 amino acids long. CDR3 in amino acids: CASSPLGLAGGTDEQFF. The CDR3 DNA reads TGTGCCAGCAGCCCTCTGGGACTAGCGGGAGGGACGGACGAGCAGTTCTTC.

With regard to this clonotype: A much larger clone lies one base from this, so it may be a read error. The gene calls are TRBV11-2 and TRBJ2-5; no clear D. Trimming took 5 bases from V and 4 from J, leaving 11 bases between them. Germline V gives CDR1 SGHAT, CDR2 FQNNGV. The CDR3 has 13 amino acids. This chain's CDR3 is CASSQALRETQYF. Written as DNA, the CDR3 is TGTGCCAGCAGCCAAGCCCTCCGAGAGACCCAGTACTTC.

This clonotype came up once. The chain recombines TRBV29-1 with TRBJ2-7; perhaps TRBD1 as D (5 bases). Germline CDR1 and CDR2: SQVTM and ANQGSEA. The CDR3 is 13 residues long. V was trimmed by 8 bases and J by 0 bases, leaving 14 bases between them. CDR3 in DNA: TGCAGCTTGGGTTGGGGCGGCTCCTACGAGCAGTACTTC. Its protein is CSLGWGGSYEQYF.